Given below is one T cell receptor beta chain in context. Clones were sequenced by immunoSEQ multiplex PCR, and TCRdb holds only the in-frame ones, with some missing. Counted here are around 340,000 clones, approximately 86% occurring once; the ten biggest clones make up 3.5% to 4.5%. Germline loops: CDR1 SGHTA, CDR2 FQGNSA. Trimming left V 2 bases short and J 2 bases short, with 10 bases between. The CDR3 has 15 residues. The data belong to a study of blood T cell repertoires in COVID-19. Cohort placement rested on clinical history that participants reported themselves. Sequenced: PBMCs or T cells enriched from blood (not recorded which). This TCR came from a woman between 40 and 55 years old with acute COVID-19. The rearrangement joins TRBV7-2 to TRBJ1-5; tentatively, D is TRBD1 (5 bases). The CDR3, as DNA: TGTGCCAGCAGCTTAAGGGGAAGTGGCAATCAGCCCCAGCATTTT. It translates to CASSLRGSGNQPQHF.